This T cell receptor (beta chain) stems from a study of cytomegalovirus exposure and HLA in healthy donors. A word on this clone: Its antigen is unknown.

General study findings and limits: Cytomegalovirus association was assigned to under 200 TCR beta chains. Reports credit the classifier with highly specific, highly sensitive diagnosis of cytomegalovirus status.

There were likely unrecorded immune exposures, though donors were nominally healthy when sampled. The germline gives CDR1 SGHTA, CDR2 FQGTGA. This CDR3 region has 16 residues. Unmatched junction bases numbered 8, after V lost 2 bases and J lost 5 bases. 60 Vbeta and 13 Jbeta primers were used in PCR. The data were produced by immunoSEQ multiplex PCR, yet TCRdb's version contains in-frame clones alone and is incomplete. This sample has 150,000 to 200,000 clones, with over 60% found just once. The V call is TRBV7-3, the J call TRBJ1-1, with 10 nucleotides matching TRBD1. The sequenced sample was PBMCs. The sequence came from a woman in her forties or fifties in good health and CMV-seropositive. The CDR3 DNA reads TGTGCCAGCAGCTTATCGCCGGGACAGGGGTTAACTGAAGCTTTCTTT. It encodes CASSLSPGQGLTEAFF.